The clone carrying this T cell receptor (beta chain) was counted between two and nine times. This sample is drawn from a study of response to subunit inactivated influenza vaccine. TCRdb reprocessed the RT-PCR reads via MiXCR and lists one record per CDR3 protein. The sample includes around 570,000 distinct CDR3 sequences, around 10% of them seen just once. In addition, the sample was reused for a study of T cells expressing NK-cell markers. That work contributes: Scientists made TCR beta cDNA using 5'RACE template switching with UMIs. Sorted CD3+CD56+NKG2C+, CD3+CD56+NKG2C- and CD3+CD56-NKG2C+ T cells provided the TCR beta repertoires. Within the sequenced cohort of eight donors, seven exhibited HCMV seropositivity and one was seronegative. Sorting in several experiments was restricted by an anti-gamma-delta TCR antibody to alpha-beta TCR T cells. For a handful of donors, these clonotypes were likewise the leading ones in the CD3+CD56-NKG2C+ fraction.

The sample in question was PBMCs from blood, obtained on the day of vaccination. The TCR sequence derives from a man aged 45-60 years who received an inactivated influenza vaccine.

The CDR3 here is CASSLAGRGLPQETQYF. CDR3 nucleotide sequence: TGCGCCAGCAGCTTGGCCGGAAGGGGGCTCCCCCAAGAGACCCAGTACTTC. The genes are TRBV5-1 and TRBJ2-5, with 7 bases matching TRBD1. CDR1 SGHRS and CDR2 YFSETQ come from the germline V gene. The CDR3 is 17 residues long. V lost 0 bases and J lost 1; bases outside the gene matches: 9.